Sequencing of this T cell receptor (beta chain) was carried out in a study of immune characterization of retroperitoneal liposarcoma. A single record per CDR3 protein comes from TCRdb applying MiXCR to the PCR reads. The table has approximately 9,800 distinct CDR3 sequences, 25% to 35% seen once. Trimming cost V 6 bases and J 4 bases, with 10 bases left between them. The germline gives CDR1 MNHNS, CDR2 SASEGT. The CDR3 has 13 residues. The sample was tumor tissue. V usage is TRBV6-1 and J usage is TRBJ1-5; TRBD1 might be the D (5 bases). The source is a female donor with retroperitoneal liposarcoma. The CDR3 loop reads CASSPGLNQPQHF. CDR3 DNA: TGTGCCAGCAGCCCGGGGCTGAATCAGCCCCAGCATTTT.